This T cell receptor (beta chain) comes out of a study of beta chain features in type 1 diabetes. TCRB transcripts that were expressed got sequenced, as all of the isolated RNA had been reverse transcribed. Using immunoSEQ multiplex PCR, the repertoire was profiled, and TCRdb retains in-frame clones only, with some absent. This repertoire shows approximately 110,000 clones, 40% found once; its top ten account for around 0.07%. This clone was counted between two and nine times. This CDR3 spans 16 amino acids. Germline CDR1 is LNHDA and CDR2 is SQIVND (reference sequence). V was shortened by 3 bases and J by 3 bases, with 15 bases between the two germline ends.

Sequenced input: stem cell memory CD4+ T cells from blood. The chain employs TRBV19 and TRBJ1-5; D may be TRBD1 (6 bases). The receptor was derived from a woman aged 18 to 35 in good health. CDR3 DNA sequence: TGTGCCAGTAGTATCCGGACAGTCGGGATCAATCAGCCCCAGCATTTT. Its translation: CASSIRTVGINQPQHF.